These 5 T cell receptor beta chains share one sample of origin, sequenced in a study of cytomegalovirus exposure and HLA in healthy donors. Repertoires were generated with immunoSEQ multiplex PCR, while TCRdb's copy carries only in-frame clones and drops some. The sample contains 200,000 to 250,000 clones, approximately 83% of which appear only once. Sequences were obtained from PBMCs. Receptor source: a woman in her 30s in good health and CMV-seropositive.

This chain joins TRBV5-1 and TRBJ2-7, with D possibly matching TRBD1 (6 bases). The CDR3 is made up of 15 amino acids. The V and J ends lost 2 bases and 2 bases respectively, with 14 bases between them. From germline, CDR1 is SGHRS and CDR2 YFSETQ. CDR3 sequence: CASSFGHRDTYEQYF. For the CDR3, the DNA is TGCGCCAGCAGCTTTGGTCATAGGGACACCTACGAGCAGTACTTC.

This clone was counted a single time. V and J are TRBV25-1 and TRBJ2-2; TRBD1 agrees at 9 bases. Germline V gene lookup returns CDR1 MGHDK and CDR2 SYGVNS. The CDR3 is 14 residues long. V lost 8 bases, J lost 2 bases, and 3 bases stayed unmatched. This CDR3 is CASGTGSNTGELFF. The CDR3, as DNA: TGTGCCAGCGGGACAGGGTCTAACACCGGGGAGCTGTTTTTT.

This sequence joins TRBV2 and TRBJ2-7, with a possible D match to TRBD1 (6 bases). Trimming pared 10 bases from V and 4 bases from J, leaving 14 bases between. The CDR3 runs 12 residues. Germline values: CDR1 SNHLY, CDR2 FYNNEI. The CDR3 bases are TGTGCCACGTCGCGGACAGCTTACGAGCAGTACTTC. Translated: CATSRTAYEQYF.

This chain joins TRBV13 and TRBJ2-5, with a possible D match to TRBD2 (5 bases). CDR3 length: 14 residues. CDR1 and CDR2 (germline): PRHDT, FYEKMQ (reference sequence). V was trimmed by 0 bases and J by 1 base, leaving 6 bases between them. The CDR3 region is CASSLGGSQETQYF. The CDR3 DNA sequence: TGTGCCAGCAGCTTAGGAGGGAGCCAAGAGACCCAGTACTTC.

The chain combines TRBV30 with TRBJ2-7; D may be TRBD2 (5 bases). The CDR3 length is 14 residues. Germline V gene data show CDR1 as GTSNPN and CDR2 as SVGIG (reference sequence). Trimming removed 0 bases at V and 0 bases at J, with 9 bases between. The CDR3 spells CAWSVTRGSYEQYF. The CDR3 DNA is TGTGCCTGGAGTGTAACCCGGGGCTCCTACGAGCAGTACTTC.